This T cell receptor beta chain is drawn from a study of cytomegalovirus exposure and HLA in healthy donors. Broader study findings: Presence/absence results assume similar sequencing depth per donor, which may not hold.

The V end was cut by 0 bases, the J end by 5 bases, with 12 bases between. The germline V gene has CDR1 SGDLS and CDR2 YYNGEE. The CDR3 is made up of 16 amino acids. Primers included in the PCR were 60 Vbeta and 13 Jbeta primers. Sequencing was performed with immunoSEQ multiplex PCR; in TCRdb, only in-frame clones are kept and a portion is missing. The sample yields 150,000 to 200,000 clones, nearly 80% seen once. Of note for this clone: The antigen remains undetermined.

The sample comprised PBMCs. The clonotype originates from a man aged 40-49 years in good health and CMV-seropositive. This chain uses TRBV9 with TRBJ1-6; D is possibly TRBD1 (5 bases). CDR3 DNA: TGTGCCAGCAGCGTAGGGGGCGGGATTAATAATTCACCCCTCCACTTT. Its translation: CASSVGGGINNSPLHF.